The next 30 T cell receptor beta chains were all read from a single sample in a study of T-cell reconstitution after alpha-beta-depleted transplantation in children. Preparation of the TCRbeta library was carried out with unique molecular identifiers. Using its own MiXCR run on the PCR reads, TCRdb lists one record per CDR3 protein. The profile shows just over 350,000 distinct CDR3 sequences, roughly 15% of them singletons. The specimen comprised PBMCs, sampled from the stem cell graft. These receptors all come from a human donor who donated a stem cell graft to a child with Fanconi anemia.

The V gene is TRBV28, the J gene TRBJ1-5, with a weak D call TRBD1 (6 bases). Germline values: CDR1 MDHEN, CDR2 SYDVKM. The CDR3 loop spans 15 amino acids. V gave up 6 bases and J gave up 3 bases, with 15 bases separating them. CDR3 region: CASSRQGIPNQPQHF. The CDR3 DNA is TGTGCCAGCAGCCGTCAGGGGATCCCCAATCAGCCCCAGCATTTT. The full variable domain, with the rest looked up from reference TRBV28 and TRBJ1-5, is DVKVTQSSRYLVKRTGEKVFLECVQDMDHENMFWYRQDPGLGLRLIYFSYDVKMKEKGDIPEGYSVSREKKERFSLILESASTNQTSMYLCASSRQGIPNQPQHFGDGTRLSIL.

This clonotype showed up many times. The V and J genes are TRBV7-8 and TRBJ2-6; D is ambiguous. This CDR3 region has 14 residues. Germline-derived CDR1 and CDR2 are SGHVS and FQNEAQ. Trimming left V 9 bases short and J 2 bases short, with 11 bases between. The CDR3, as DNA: TGTGCCAGTCGGTTGGTGACTGGGGCCAACGTCCTGACTTTC. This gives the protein CASRLVTGANVLTF. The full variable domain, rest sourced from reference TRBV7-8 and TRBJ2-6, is GAGVSQSPRYKVAKRGQDVALRCDPISGHVSLFWYQQALGQGPEFLTYFQNEAQLDKSGLPSDRFFAERPEGSVSTLKIQRTQQEDSAVYLCASRLVTGANVLTFGAGSRLTVL.

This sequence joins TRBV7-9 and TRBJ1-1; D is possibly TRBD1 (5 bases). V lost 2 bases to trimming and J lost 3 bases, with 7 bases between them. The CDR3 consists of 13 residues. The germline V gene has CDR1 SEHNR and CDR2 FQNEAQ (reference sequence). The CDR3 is CASSLKGHTEAFF. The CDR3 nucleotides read TGTGCCAGCAGCTTAAAGGGGCACACTGAAGCTTTCTTT. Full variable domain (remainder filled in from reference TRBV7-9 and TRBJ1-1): DTGVSQNPRHKITKRGQNVTFRCDPISEHNRLYWYRQTLGQGPEFLTYFQNEAQLEKSRLLSDRFSAERPKGSFSTLEIQRTEQGDSAMYLCASSLKGHTEAFFGQGTRLTVV.

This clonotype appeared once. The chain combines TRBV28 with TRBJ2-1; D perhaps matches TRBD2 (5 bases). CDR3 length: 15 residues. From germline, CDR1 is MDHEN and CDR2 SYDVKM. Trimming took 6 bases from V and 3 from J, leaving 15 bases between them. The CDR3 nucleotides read TGTGCCAGCAGCACCCCCCGAGAGGGCTACAATGAGCAGTTCTTC. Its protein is CASSTPREGYNEQFF.

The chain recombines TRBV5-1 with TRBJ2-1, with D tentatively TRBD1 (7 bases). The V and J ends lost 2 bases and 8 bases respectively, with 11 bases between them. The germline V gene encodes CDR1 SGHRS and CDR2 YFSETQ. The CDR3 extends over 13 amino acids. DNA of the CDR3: TGCGCCAGCAGCTTCAGGGGGGTCGATGAGCAGTTCTTC. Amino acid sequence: CASSFRGVDEQFF. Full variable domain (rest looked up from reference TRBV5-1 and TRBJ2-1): KAGVTQTPRYLIKTRGQQVTLSCSPISGHRSVSWYQQTPGQGLQFLFEYFSETQRNKGNFPGRFSGRQFSNSRSEMNVSTLELGDSALYLCASSFRGVDEQFFGPGTRLTVL.

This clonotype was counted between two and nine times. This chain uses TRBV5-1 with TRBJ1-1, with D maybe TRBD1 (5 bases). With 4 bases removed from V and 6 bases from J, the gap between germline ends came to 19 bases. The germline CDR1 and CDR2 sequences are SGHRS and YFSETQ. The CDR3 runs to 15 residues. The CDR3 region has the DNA TGCGCCAGCAGCCCAATCGGGGGGGGTCGGGCTGAAGCTTTCTTT. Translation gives CASSPIGGGRAEAFF.

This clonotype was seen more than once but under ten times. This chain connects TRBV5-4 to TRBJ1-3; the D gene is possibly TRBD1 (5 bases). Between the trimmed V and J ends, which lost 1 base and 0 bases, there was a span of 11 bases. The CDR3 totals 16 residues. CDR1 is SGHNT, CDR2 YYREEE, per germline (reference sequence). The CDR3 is CASSLWGPPSGNTIYF. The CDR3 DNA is TGTGCCAGCAGCTTGTGGGGCCCCCCCTCTGGAAACACCATATATTTT.

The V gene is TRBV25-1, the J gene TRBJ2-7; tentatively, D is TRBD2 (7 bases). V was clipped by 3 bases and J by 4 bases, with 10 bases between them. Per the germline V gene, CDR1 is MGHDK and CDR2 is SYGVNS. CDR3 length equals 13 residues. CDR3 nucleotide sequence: TGTGCCAGCAGTGACGGGGGGCTATACGAGCAGTACGTC. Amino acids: CASSDGGLYEQYV.

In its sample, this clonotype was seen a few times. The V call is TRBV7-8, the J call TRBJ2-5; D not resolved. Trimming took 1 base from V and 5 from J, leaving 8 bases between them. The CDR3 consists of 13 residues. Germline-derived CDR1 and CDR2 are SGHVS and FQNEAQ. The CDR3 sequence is CASSLVIGETQYF. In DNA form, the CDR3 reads TGTGCCAGCAGCTTAGTGATAGGCGAGACCCAGTACTTC. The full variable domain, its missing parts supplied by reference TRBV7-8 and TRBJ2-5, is GAGVSQSPRYKVAKRGQDVALRCDPISGHVSLFWYQQALGQGPEFLTYFQNEAQLDKSGLPSDRFFAERPEGSVSTLKIQRTQQEDSAVYLCASSLVIGETQYFGPGTRLLVL.

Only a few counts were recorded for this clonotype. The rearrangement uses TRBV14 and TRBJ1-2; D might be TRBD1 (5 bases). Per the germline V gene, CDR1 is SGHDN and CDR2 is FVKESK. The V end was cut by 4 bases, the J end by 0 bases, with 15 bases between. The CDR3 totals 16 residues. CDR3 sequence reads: CASSPRRQSTNYGYTF. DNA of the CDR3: TGTGCCAGCAGCCCCCGCAGACAGTCCACTAACTATGGCTACACCTTC.

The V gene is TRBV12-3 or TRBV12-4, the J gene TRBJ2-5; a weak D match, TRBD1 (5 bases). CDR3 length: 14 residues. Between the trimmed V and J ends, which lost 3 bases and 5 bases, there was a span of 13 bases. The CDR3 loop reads CASSLQGVWETQYF. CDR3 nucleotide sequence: TGTGCCAGCAGTTTGCAGGGCGTTTGGGAGACCCAGTACTTC.

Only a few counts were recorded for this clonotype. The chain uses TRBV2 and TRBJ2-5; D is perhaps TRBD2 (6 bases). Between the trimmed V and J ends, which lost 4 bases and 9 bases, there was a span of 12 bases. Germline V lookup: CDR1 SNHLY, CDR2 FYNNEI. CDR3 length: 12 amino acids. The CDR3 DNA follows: TGTGCCAGCAGTGGGGTAGGGGAGGCCCAGTACTTC. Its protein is CASSGVGEAQYF.

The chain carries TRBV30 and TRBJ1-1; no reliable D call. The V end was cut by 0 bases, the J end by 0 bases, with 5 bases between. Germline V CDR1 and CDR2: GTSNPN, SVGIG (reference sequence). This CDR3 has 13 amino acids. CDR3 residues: CAWSVGLNTEAFF. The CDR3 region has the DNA TGTGCCTGGAGTGTCGGATTGAACACTGAAGCTTTCTTT.

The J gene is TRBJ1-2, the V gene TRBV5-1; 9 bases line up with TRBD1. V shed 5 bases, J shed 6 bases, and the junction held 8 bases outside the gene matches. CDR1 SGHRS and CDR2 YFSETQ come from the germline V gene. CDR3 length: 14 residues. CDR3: CASRPSTGGHGYTF. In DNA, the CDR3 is TGCGCCAGCAGACCCTCGACAGGGGGTCATGGCTACACCTTC. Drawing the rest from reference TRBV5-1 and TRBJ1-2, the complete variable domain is KAGVTQTPRYLIKTRGQQVTLSCSPISGHRSVSWYQQTPGQGLQFLFEYFSETQRNKGNFPGRFSGRQFSNSRSEMNVSTLELGDSALYLCASRPSTGGHGYTFGSGTRLTVV.

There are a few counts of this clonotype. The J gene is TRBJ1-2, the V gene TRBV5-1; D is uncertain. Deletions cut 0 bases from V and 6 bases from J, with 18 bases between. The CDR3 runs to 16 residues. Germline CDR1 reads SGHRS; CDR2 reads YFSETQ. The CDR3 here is CASSLAGSNYGDGYTF. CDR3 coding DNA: TGCGCCAGCAGCTTGGCCGGCTCCAACTACGGGGATGGCTACACCTTC. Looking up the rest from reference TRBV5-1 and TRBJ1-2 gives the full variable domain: KAGVTQTPRYLIKTRGQQVTLSCSPISGHRSVSWYQQTPGQGLQFLFEYFSETQRNKGNFPGRFSGRQFSNSRSEMNVSTLELGDSALYLCASSLAGSNYGDGYTFGSGTRLTVV.

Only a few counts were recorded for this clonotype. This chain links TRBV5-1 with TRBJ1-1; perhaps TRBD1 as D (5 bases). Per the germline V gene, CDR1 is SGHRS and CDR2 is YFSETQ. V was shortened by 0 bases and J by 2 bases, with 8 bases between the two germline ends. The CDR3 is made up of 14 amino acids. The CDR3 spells CASSLERTNTEAFF. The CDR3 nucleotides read TGCGCCAGCAGCTTGGAGCGGACAAACACTGAAGCTTTCTTT.

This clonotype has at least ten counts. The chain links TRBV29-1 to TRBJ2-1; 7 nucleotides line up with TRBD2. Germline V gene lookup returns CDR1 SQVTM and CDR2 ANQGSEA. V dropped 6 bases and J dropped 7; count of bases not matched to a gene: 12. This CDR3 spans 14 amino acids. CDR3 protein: CSVGRGWVGNEQFF. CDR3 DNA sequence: TGCAGCGTGGGGAGGGGCTGGGTAGGGAATGAGCAGTTCTTC.

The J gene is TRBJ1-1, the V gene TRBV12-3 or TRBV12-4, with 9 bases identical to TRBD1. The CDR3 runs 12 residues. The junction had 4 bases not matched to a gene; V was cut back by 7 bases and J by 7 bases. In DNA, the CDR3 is TGTGCCAGCAAACAGGGGGCGATTGAAGCTTTCTTT. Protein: CASKQGAIEAFF.

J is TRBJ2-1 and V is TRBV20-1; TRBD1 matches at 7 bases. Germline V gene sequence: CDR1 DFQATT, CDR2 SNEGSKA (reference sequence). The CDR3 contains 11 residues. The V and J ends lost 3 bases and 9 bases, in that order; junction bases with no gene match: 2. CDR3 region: CSASTGVEQFF. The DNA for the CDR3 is TGCAGTGCTAGCACAGGGGTTGAGCAGTTCTTC.

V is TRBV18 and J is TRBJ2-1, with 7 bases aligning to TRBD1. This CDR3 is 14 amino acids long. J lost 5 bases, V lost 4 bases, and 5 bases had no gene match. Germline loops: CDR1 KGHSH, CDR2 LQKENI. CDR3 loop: CASSLTGANNEQFF. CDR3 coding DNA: TGTGCCAGCTCACTTACAGGGGCGAACAATGAGCAGTTCTTC.

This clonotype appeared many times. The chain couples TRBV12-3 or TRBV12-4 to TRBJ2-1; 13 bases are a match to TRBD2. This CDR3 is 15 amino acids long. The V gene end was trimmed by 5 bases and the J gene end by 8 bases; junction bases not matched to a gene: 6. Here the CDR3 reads CASSTSGGALDEQFF. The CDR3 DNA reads TGTGCCAGCAGTACTAGCGGGGGGGCCTTGGATGAGCAGTTCTTC.

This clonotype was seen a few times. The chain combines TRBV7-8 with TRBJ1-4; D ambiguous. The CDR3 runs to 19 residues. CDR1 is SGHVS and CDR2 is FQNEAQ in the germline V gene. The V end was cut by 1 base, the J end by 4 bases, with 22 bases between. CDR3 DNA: TGTGCCAGCAGCTTAGTCTTGATGGCAGGCCGGTCCCGTAATGAAAAACTGTTTTTT. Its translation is CASSLVLMAGRSRNEKLFF. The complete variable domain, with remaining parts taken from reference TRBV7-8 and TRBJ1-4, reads GAGVSQSPRYKVAKRGQDVALRCDPISGHVSLFWYQQALGQGPEFLTYFQNEAQLDKSGLPSDRFFAERPEGSVSTLKIQRTQQEDSAVYLCASSLVLMAGRSRNEKLFFGSGTQLSVL.

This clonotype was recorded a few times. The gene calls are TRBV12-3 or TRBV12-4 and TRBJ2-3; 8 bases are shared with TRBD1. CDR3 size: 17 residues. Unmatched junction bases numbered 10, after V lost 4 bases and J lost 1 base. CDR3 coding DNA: TGTGCCAGCAGTTCATGGACAGGGCCCGCCGGCACAGATACGCAGTATTTT. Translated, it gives CASSSWTGPAGTDTQYF.

As DNA, the CDR3 is TGTGCCTGGAGTCCCCCGGGACTAGCGGAGAGTGTTGCGCAGTATTTT. This encodes CAWSPPGLAESVAQYF. This chain connects TRBV30 to TRBJ2-3, with 11 bases matching TRBD2. Per germline, CDR1 GTSNPN and CDR2 SVGIG (reference sequence). Losses at the gene ends were 2 bases for V and 10 bases for J; bases not matched to a gene: 14. The length of the CDR3 is 16 residues.

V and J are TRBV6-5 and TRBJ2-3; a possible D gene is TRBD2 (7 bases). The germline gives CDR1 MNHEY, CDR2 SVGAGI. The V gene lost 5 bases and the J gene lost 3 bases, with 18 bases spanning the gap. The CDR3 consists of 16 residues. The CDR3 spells CASSHQGGVRTDTQYF. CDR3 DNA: TGTGCCAGCAGTCACCAAGGGGGGGTTCGAACAGATACGCAGTATTTT.

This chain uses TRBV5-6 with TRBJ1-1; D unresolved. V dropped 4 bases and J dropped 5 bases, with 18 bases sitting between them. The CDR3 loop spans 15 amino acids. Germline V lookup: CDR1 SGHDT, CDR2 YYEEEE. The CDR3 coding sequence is TGTGCCAGCAGCCACGGACGACTTAGCGGGACTGAAGCTTTCTTT. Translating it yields CASSHGRLSGTEAFF.

CDR3 in amino acids: CASSQKEVRTNYGYTF. CDR3 nucleotides: TGTGCCAGCAGCCAAAAAGAGGTCAGAACGAACTATGGCTACACCTTC. The chain uses TRBV3-1 and TRBJ1-2; no firm D call. The CDR3 is made up of 16 amino acids. The germline V and J ends were trimmed by 2 bases and 2 bases, with 15 bases remaining between them. Germline V lookup: CDR1 LGHDT, CDR2 YNNKEL (reference sequence).

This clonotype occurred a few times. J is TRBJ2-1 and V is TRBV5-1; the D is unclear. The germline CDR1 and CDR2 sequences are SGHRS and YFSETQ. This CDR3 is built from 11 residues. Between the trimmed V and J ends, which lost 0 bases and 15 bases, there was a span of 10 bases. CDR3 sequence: CASSLEAEAFF. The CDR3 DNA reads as TGCGCCAGCAGCTTGGAGGCGGAAGCGTTCTTC. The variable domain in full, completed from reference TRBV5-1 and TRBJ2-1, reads KAGVTQTPRYLIKTRGQQVTLSCSPISGHRSVSWYQQTPGQGLQFLFEYFSETQRNKGNFPGRFSGRQFSNSRSEMNVSTLELGDSALYLCASSLEAEAFFGPGTRLTVL.

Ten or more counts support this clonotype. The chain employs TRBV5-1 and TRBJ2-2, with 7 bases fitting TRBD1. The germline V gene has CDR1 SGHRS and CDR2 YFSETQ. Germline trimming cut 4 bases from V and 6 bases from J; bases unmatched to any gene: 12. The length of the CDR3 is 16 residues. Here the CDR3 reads CASSGSRTGVPGELFF. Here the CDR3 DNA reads TGCGCCAGCAGCGGTAGTCGGACAGGAGTCCCCGGGGAGCTGTTTTTT.

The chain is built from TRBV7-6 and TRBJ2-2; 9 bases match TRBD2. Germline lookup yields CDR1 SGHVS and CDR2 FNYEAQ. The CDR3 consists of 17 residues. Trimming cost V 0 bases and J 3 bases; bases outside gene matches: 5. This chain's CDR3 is CASSLARTSDDTGELFF. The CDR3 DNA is TGTGCCAGCAGCTTAGCTAGGACTAGCGACGACACCGGGGAGCTGTTTTTT.